These 29 T cell receptor beta chains were all obtained from the same sample, sequenced in a study of blood T cell repertoires in COVID-19. The table came from immunoSEQ multiplex PCR; TCRdb's copy has only in-frame clones and leaves some out. The sample consists of roughly 200,000 clones, 70% to 90% of them appearing once. The specimen was peripheral blood. The receptors come from a woman in her 50s with COVID-19, enrolled during active disease.

J is TRBJ2-3 and V is TRBV28; TRBD2 matches 11 bases. Germline lookup yields CDR1 MDHEN and CDR2 SYDVKM. V was clipped by 0 bases and J by 2 bases; unmatched bases: 1. The CDR3 loop spans 16 amino acids. Here the CDR3 reads CASSLWGLAATDTQYF. CDR3 bases: TGTGCCAGCAGTTTATGGGGACTAGCGGCCACAGATACGCAGTATTTT.

The V gene is TRBV19, the J gene TRBJ2-3, with 9 bases lining up with TRBD1. V was clipped by 1 base and J by 6 bases; unmatched bases: 8. Germline CDR1 and CDR2: LNHDA and SQIVND (reference sequence). The CDR3 sequence is 16 residues long. In DNA form, the CDR3 reads TGTGCCAGTAGTATAGCTAGGGACAGGGTGGGGGATACGCAGTATTTT. Translating it yields CASSIARDRVGDTQYF. Supplemented by reference TRBV19 and TRBJ2-3, the full variable domain reads DGGITQSPKYLFRKEGQNVTLSCEQNLNHDAMYWYRQDPGQGLRLIYYSQIVNDFQKGDIAEGYSVSREKKESFPLTVTSAQKNPTAFYLCASSIARDRVGDTQYFGPGTRLTVL.

This chain joins TRBV5-6 and TRBJ1-5; 7 bases are a match to TRBD1. V lost 2 bases to trimming and J lost 5 bases; unmatched junction nucleotides: 7. This CDR3 has 15 residues. Germline loops: CDR1 SGHDT, CDR2 YYEEEE. The CDR3, as DNA: TGTGCCAGCAGCTTAGGGGGCGCCCCCTATCAGCCCCAGCATTTT. Amino acids: CASSLGGAPYQPQHF.

This clone was recorded only once. The genes are TRBV6-6 and TRBJ2-1, with TRBD2 matching over 9 bases. Trimming took 5 bases from V and 0 from J; bases not matched to a gene: 11. Per germline, CDR1 MNHNY and CDR2 SVGAGI (reference sequence). The CDR3 contains 18 residues. The CDR3 DNA reads TGTGCCAGCAGTCTCTTTGCGGGGGGGCAGAGCTCCTACAATGAGCAGTTCTTC. Translating gives CASSLFAGGQSSYNEQFF.

This chain connects TRBV6-5 to TRBJ2-7; 9 bases are shared with TRBD1. The CDR3 length is 15 residues. The V segment lost 2 bases and the J segment 3 bases; nucleotides outside the gene matches: 5. CDR1 is MNHEY and CDR2 is SVGAGI in the germline V gene. For the CDR3, the DNA is TGTGCCAGCAGTTACGGGGGACAGGGCCTCTACGAGCAGTACTTC. Protein product: CASSYGGQGLYEQYF.

V is TRBV6-5 and J is TRBJ2-7; D is ambiguous. CDR1 and CDR2 from the germline V gene are MNHEY and SVGAGI. Trimming pared 6 bases from V and 5 bases from J, leaving 17 bases between. The CDR3 runs 14 residues. Here the CDR3 DNA reads TGTGCCAGCAGAGGTTTGGGCCCTCCTGACGAGCAGTACTTC. This translates into CASRGLGPPDEQYF.

In the case of this clone: This specimen includes other DNA sequences encoding the same CDR3. The V gene is TRBV5-1, the J gene TRBJ2-1; D gene uncertain. There are 15 residues in the CDR3. Germline V gives CDR1 SGHRS, CDR2 YFSETQ. V shed 5 bases and J shed 4 bases, with 16 bases lying between them. The CDR3 reads CASSPRQVSYNEQFF. Written as DNA, the CDR3 is TGCGCCAGCAGTCCAAGACAAGTAAGTTACAATGAGCAGTTCTTC.

The rearrangement uses TRBV15 and TRBJ2-3; possible D gene TRBD2, 5 bases. The CDR3 is 16 residues long. Trimming took off 0 bases at V and 5 bases at J, with 15 bases between the two ends. Germline values: CDR1 LNHNV, CDR2 YYDKDF (reference sequence). The CDR3 spells CATSRDVGRAGDTQYF. CDR3 nucleotide sequence: TGTGCCACCAGCAGAGATGTCGGCCGGGCGGGAGATACGCAGTATTTT. The complete variable domain, with remaining parts taken from reference TRBV15 and TRBJ2-3, reads DAMVIQNPRYQVTQFGKPVTLSCSQTLNHNVMYWYQQKSSQAPKLLFHYYDKDFNNEADTPDNFQSRRPNTSFCFLDIRSPGLGDTAMYLCATSRDVGRAGDTQYFGPGTRLTVL.

The chain couples TRBV15 to TRBJ2-1, with TRBD1 matching over 8 bases. V gave up 7 bases and J gave up 3 bases; unmatched junction bases: 2. The CDR3 covers 13 residues. CDR1 and CDR2 (germline): LNHNV, YYDKDF (reference sequence). The CDR3 DNA sequence: TGTGCCACCACCGGGACAGGCTACAATGAGCAGTTCTTC. Amino acids: CATTGTGYNEQFF.

The CDR3 protein is CASIAGAYTGELFF. CDR3 sequence (DNA): TGTGCCAGCATCGCAGGGGCCTATACCGGGGAGCTGTTTTTT. The gene calls are TRBV2 and TRBJ2-2, with D possibly being TRBD1 (6 bases). CDR1 is SNHLY and CDR2 is FYNNEI in the germline V gene. The CDR3 loop spans 14 amino acids. V lost 7 bases, J lost 5 bases, and 14 bases lay in between.

J is TRBJ2-1 and V is TRBV11-2, with a tentative D call TRBD2 (7 bases). This CDR3 comprises 14 residues. The germline V gene encodes CDR1 SGHAT and CDR2 FQNNGV. Trimming removed 6 bases at V and 8 bases at J, with 17 bases between. This CDR3 is CASRPQGTKYEQFF. The CDR3 DNA reads as TGTGCCAGCAGACCCCAGGGGACTAAGTATGAGCAGTTCTTC. Drawing the rest from reference TRBV11-2 and TRBJ2-1, the complete variable domain is EAGVAQSPRYKIIEKRQSVAFWCNPISGHATLYWYQQILGQGPKLLIQFQNNGVVDDSQLPKDRFSAERLKGVDSTLKIQPAKLEDSAVYLCASRPQGTKYEQFFGPGTRLTVL.

This chain joins TRBV6-5 and TRBJ1-3; D unresolved. The CDR3 covers 14 residues. Trimming pared 0 bases from V and 3 bases from J, leaving 6 bases between. Germline-derived CDR1 and CDR2 are MNHEY and SVGAGI. The DNA for the CDR3 is TGTGCCAGCAGTTACTCGGGGAGTGGAAACACCATATATTTT. Its translation: CASSYSGSGNTIYF.

This sequence joins TRBV19 and TRBJ1-1; 9 bases match TRBD1. CDR1 is LNHDA and CDR2 is SQIVND in the germline V gene (reference sequence). This CDR3 is built from 13 residues. V lost 6 bases and J lost 4; bases outside the gene matches: 3. As DNA, the CDR3 is TGTGCCAGTAGGGGGACAGGGATCACTGAAGCTTTCTTT. This translates into CASRGTGITEAFF.

This sequence joins TRBV6-1 and TRBJ2-5; 9 positions match TRBD2. This CDR3 contains 15 residues. Per the germline V gene, CDR1 is MNHNS and CDR2 is SASEGT. With 2 bases clipped from V and 5 bases from J, the junction kept 6 bases outside the gene matches. This CDR3 is CASSEYRLAEETQYF. In DNA, the CDR3 is TGTGCCAGCAGTGAATACCGACTAGCGGAGGAGACCCAGTACTTC.

The rearrangement links TRBV12-3 or TRBV12-4 to TRBJ2-7; 7 bases align to TRBD1. This CDR3 has 13 amino acids. The J segment lost 3 bases and the V segment lost 4 bases, leaving 3 bases of the junction unmatched. Written as DNA, the CDR3 is TGTGCCAGCAGTTCGGGACAGAACTACGAGCAGTACTTC. This encodes CASSSGQNYEQYF.

The chain joins TRBV5-6 to TRBJ2-7, with D perhaps matching TRBD1 (6 bases). CDR1 and CDR2 (germline): SGHDT, YYEEEE. The CDR3 totals 15 residues. V lost 4 bases, J lost 2 bases, and 16 bases lay in between. The CDR3 loop reads CASSPGQNRAYEQYF. CDR3 DNA sequence: TGTGCCAGCAGCCCTGGACAAAACAGGGCCTACGAGCAGTACTTC.

The V gene is TRBV27, the J gene TRBJ2-3; D uncertain. There are 13 residues in the CDR3. Germline-derived CDR1 and CDR2 are MNHEY and SMNVEV (reference sequence). V dropped 3 bases and J dropped 3 bases, with 7 bases sitting between them. CDR3 protein: CASSFIGTDTQYF. CDR3 coding DNA: TGTGCCAGCAGTTTTATCGGGACAGATACGCAGTATTTT.

The chain has TRBV7-6 and TRBJ1-2; 10 bases align to TRBD1. Germline V gene data show CDR1 as SGHVS and CDR2 as FNYEAQ. V dropped 5 bases and J dropped 8; count of bases not matched to a gene: 8. This CDR3 is built from 14 residues. Written as DNA, the CDR3 is TGTGCCAGCAGCCCATGGGACAGGGGTGGAGGCTACACCTTC. It specifies CASSPWDRGGGYTF.

CDR3 nucleotide sequence: TGTGCCAGCAGCCAAGGGGCGGCAGGTGAACCCTACGAGCAGTACTTC. Translated, it gives CASSQGAAGEPYEQYF. The chain joins TRBV9 to TRBJ2-7; D may be TRBD1 (5 bases). CDR3 length: 16 amino acids. Germline CDR1 and CDR2: SGDLS and YYNGEE. Trimming shortened V by 4 bases and J by 2 bases, and 19 bases separated the two germline ends.

CDR3 bases: TGTGCCAGCAGTTATGACCTCAGGTCCGGGGAGCTGTTTTTT. Protein sequence: CASSYDLRSGELFF. The rearrangement links TRBV2 to TRBJ2-2, with D uncertain. Germline V gives CDR1 SNHLY, CDR2 FYNNEI. The V end lost 5 bases, the J end lost 6 bases, and 13 bases lay between the germline ends. This CDR3 is 14 amino acids long. The full variable domain, rest sourced from reference TRBV2 and TRBJ2-2, is EPEVTQTPSHQVTQMGQEVILRCVPISNHLYFYWYRQILGQKVEFLVSFYNNEISEKSEIFDDQFSVERPDGSNFTLKIRSTKLEDSAMYFCASSYDLRSGELFFGEGSRLTVL.

This chain uses TRBV10-2 with TRBJ1-3; TRBD1 matches at 7 bases. Germline trimming cut 6 bases from V and 3 bases from J; bases unmatched to any gene: 5. Germline CDR1 WSHSY, CDR2 SAAADI. There are 14 residues in the CDR3. CDR3 loop: CASRPGGSGNTIYF. CDR3 nucleotides: TGCGCCAGCAGGCCAGGGGGGAGTGGAAACACCATATATTTT.

V gene TRBV9 combines with J gene TRBJ1-3; a possible D gene is TRBD1 (5 bases). The CDR3 extends over 15 amino acids. Germline V gene sequence: CDR1 SGDLS, CDR2 YYNGEE. V dropped 0 bases and J dropped 5 bases, with 12 bases sitting between them. For the CDR3, the DNA is TGTGCCAGCAGCGTAGATGCAGGGAGGCGAAACACCATATATTTT. Translated: CASSVDAGRRNTIYF.

The CDR3 DNA reads as TGTGCCAGCAGTGAAGCGACAGGGGGCGGTCAAATTACGCAGTTCTTC. Translation: CASSEATGGGQITQFF. The chain is built from TRBV6-1 and TRBJ2-1; 10 bases are a match to TRBD1. The germline V gene has CDR1 MNHNS and CDR2 SASEGT. CDR3 length: 16 residues. Losses at the gene ends were 0 bases for V and 12 bases for J; bases not matched to a gene: 11.

The chain uses TRBV27 and TRBJ2-2, with D possibly being TRBD1 (5 bases). The CDR3 covers 15 residues. V dropped 4 bases and J dropped 0 bases, with 9 bases sitting between them. From germline, CDR1 is MNHEY and CDR2 SMNVEV (reference sequence). In DNA form, the CDR3 reads TGTGCCAGCAGTTCCGACAGTCCGAACACCGGGGAGCTGTTTTTT. Residues: CASSSDSPNTGELFF.

J is TRBJ2-4 and V is TRBV19, with unresolved D. The CDR3 covers 15 residues. The ends were cut back, 7 bases at V and 0 bases at J, with 13 bases in the middle. Germline V gene lookup returns CDR1 LNHDA and CDR2 SQIVND (reference sequence). The CDR3 spells CASTPKDIAKNIQYF. DNA of the CDR3: TGTGCCAGTACCCCTAAAGATATAGCCAAAAACATTCAGTACTTC.

V gene TRBV24-1 combines with J gene TRBJ2-2; D may be TRBD1 (5 bases). V was shortened by 2 bases and J by 0 bases, with 9 bases between the two germline ends. CDR1 and CDR2 (germline): KGHDR, SFDVKD. This CDR3 is 16 amino acids long. The CDR3 reads CATSDSWTTNTGELFF. CDR3 nucleotide sequence: TGTGCCACCAGTGATTCGTGGACAACGAACACCGGGGAGCTGTTTTTT.

The genes are TRBV30 and TRBJ1-4; no clear D gene. The ends were cut back, 2 bases at V and 0 bases at J, with 13 bases in the middle. Germline CDR1 GTSNPN, CDR2 SVGIG (reference sequence). This CDR3 region has 16 residues. The CDR3 loop is CAWSLPRGATNEKLFF. CDR3 nucleotide sequence: TGTGCCTGGAGTCTCCCCCGGGGTGCAACTAATGAAAAACTGTTTTTT.

This chain joins TRBV24-1 and TRBJ2-3; TRBD1 agrees at 9 bases. This CDR3 region has 16 residues. The germline V gene encodes CDR1 KGHDR and CDR2 SFDVKD. J gave up 3 bases and V 0 bases, and 3 bases lay outside the gene matches. The CDR3 spells CATSDLRGTGTDTQYF. The CDR3 nucleotides are TGTGCCACCAGTGATTTGCGGGGGACAGGGACAGATACGCAGTATTTT.

CDR3 amino acids: CATSGPEDRGREGYTF. The CDR3 nucleotides read TGTGCCACCAGTGGACCAGAGGACAGGGGGCGAGAAGGCTACACCTTC. The chain combines TRBV24-1 with TRBJ1-2, with 11 bases fitting TRBD1. The V gene end was trimmed by 5 bases and the J gene end by 8 bases; junction bases not matched to a gene: 12. Germline lookup yields CDR1 KGHDR and CDR2 SFDVKD. The length of the CDR3 is 16 residues.